This TCR beta chain is from a study of low-dose radiotherapy and immunotherapy resistance in tumors. Study-wide context: At a dose of 200 mg/m2, intravenous cyclophosphamide was given every two weeks, one day before radiation and immunotherapy.

Both TCRalpha and TCRbeta chains were reverse transcribed with V-gene-specific primers. With a constant-region primer and a V-primer adapter, TCRs were subjected to approximately 20 PCR cycles of amplification. TCRdb passed the reads through MiXCR, listing each CDR3 protein once. This table has over 70,000 distinct CDR3 sequences, around 31% appearing once. Time point indicated: before trial treatment. Treatment combined nivolumab, ipilimumab, aspirin, low-dose cyclophosphamide and low-dose radiotherapy in a dose-escalation trial. This clonotype was found many times. The junction does not match germline at one end; this may be a read error. CDR3 size: 15 residues. Germline V CDR1 and CDR2: SGHRS, YFSETQ.

The V gene is TRBV5-1, the J gene TRBJ2-1, with D hard to call. This sequence originates from a female donor with ovarian cancer. The sequencing used PBMCs, collected before treatment. The DNA of the CDR3 is TGTGCCAGCAGCTTGGACGTTGAAACCTACAATGAGCAGTTCTTC. This gives the protein CASSLDVETYNEQFF.